Given below is one T cell receptor (beta chain) in context. Germline lookup yields CDR1 SGHRS and CDR2 YFSETQ. This CDR3 is 15 amino acids long. This sample was included in a study of human versus mouse CDR3 diversity and MHC coevolution. Sequencing was performed with immunoSEQ multiplex PCR; in TCRdb, only in-frame clones are kept and a portion is missing. The table shows tens of thousands of clones, with approximately 92% occurring only once. The chain carries TRBV5-1 and TRBJ2-5, with 8 bases matching TRBD2. With the DNA end fitting TRBJ2-7 better, the J assignment may be wrong. This clonotype was sampled from a person aged 30-70 years in good health. Material for sequencing was naive CD4+ T cells from blood. Subset here: CD45RO-negative CD62L-positive naive CD4 T cells. CDR3 amino acids: CASSSLAGQFYEQYF. The CDR3 DNA is TGCGCCAGCAGCTCCTTAGCGGGACAATTCTACGAGCAGTACTTC.